A selection of T cell receptor beta chains follows, all from one sample in a study of tumor-infiltrating lymphocytes in primary liver carcinoma. TCRdb fed the multiplex PCR reads into MiXCR, producing one record per CDR3 protein. Here the sample spans 100,000 to 150,000 distinct CDR3 sequences, approximately 64% being singletons. The sample comprised liver tumor tissue from sampling region 3. The receptor set was obtained from a woman aged 55-69 years with primary liver carcinoma and hepatitis B virus infection. Both conserved end residues are part of each CDR3. Fields, in order: J gene, V gene, CDR3 protein.

J gene: TRBJ2-7
V gene: TRBV5-1
CDR3 protein: CASSLASRGQLNEQYF

J gene: TRBJ1-2
V gene: TRBV6-1
CDR3 protein: CASTESLRGNRGYTF

J gene: TRBJ1-6
V gene: TRBV28
CDR3 protein: CASSSREGAYSPLHF

J gene: TRBJ2-2
V gene: TRBV28
CDR3 protein: CASTESGRAYGELFF

J gene: TRBJ2-3
V gene: TRBV20-1
CDR3 protein: CSAPPGQRIDTQYF

J gene: TRBJ2-3
V gene: TRBV11-2
CDR3 protein: CASSLDREIDTHYF

J gene: TRBJ2-4
V gene: TRBV6-1
CDR3 protein: CASSELGQGKDIQYF

J gene: TRBJ2-7
V gene: TRBV28
CDR3 protein: CASSSPGTGAYEQYF

J gene: TRBJ2-3
V gene: TRBV4-2
CDR3 protein: CASSQVEGGRTDMQYF

J gene: TRBJ1-1
V gene: TRBV30
CDR3 protein: CAWKRVRGRGNTEAFF

J gene: TRBJ2-7
V gene: TRBV29-1
CDR3 protein: CSVGFFSATNIYEQYF

J gene: TRBJ2-5
V gene: TRBV6-2/TRBV6-3
CDR3 protein: CASSSYGISGSSTRETQYF

J gene: TRBJ2-3
V gene: TRBV11-2
CDR3 protein: CASSLFSGTSTDTQYF

J gene: TRBJ1-2
V gene: TRBV6-5
CDR3 protein: CASSSAVYHGYTF

J gene: TRBJ2-3
V gene: TRBV4-2
CDR3 protein: CAGQISGSGTDTQYF

J gene: TRBJ2-7
V gene: TRBV10-1
CDR3 protein: CASNASQGRGYEQYF

J gene: TRBJ1-2
V gene: TRBV19
CDR3 protein: CASSRNPQNYGYTF

J gene: TRBJ2-5
V gene: TRBV28
CDR3 protein: CASSLWQGQETQYF

J gene: TRBJ1-1
V gene: TRBV11-3
CDR3 protein: CASSAARTRNTEAFF

J gene: TRBJ2-7
V gene: TRBV6-5
CDR3 protein: CASSYSDSSEQCF